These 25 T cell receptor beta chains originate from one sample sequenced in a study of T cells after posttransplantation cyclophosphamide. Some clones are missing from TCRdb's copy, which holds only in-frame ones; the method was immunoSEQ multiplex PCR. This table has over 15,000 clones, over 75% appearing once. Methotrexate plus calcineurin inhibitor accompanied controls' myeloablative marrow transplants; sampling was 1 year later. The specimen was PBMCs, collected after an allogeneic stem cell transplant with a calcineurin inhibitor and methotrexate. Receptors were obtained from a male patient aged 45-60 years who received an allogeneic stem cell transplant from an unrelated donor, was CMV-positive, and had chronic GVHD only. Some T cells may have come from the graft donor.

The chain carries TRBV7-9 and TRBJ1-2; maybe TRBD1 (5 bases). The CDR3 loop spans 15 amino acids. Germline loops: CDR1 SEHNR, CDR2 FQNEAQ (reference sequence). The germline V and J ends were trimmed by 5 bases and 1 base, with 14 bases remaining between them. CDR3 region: CASSTGRGDNYGYTF. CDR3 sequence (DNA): TGTGCCAGCAGCACCGGACGGGGGGATAACTATGGCTACACCTTC.

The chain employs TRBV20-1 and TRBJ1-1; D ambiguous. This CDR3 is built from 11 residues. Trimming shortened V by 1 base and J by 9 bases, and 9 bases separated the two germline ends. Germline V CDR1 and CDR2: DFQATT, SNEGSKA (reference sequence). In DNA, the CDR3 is TGCAGTGCTAGAGCGAGGGAAAAAGCTTTCTTT. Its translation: CSARAREKAFF.

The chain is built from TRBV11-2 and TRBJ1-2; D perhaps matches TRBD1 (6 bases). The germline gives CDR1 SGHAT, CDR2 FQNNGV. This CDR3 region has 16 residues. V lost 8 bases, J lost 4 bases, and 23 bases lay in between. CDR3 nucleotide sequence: TGTGCCAGCTTTGGAGGGCGGCGGGGGCGCGTCTATGGCTACACCTTC. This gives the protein CASFGGRRGRVYGYTF.

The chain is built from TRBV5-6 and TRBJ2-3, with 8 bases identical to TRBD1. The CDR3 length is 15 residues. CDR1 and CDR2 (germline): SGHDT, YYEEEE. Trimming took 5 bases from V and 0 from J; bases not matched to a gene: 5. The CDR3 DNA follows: TGTGCCAGCAGTTTAGGACAGGGAAGCACAGATACGCAGTATTTT. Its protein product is CASSLGQGSTDTQYF. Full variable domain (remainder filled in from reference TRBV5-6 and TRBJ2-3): DAGVTQSPTHLIKTRGQQVTLRCSPKSGHDTVSWYQQALGQGPQFIFQYYEEEERQRGNFPDRFSGHQFPNYSSELNVNALLLGDSALYLCASSLGQGSTDTQYFGPGTRLTVL.

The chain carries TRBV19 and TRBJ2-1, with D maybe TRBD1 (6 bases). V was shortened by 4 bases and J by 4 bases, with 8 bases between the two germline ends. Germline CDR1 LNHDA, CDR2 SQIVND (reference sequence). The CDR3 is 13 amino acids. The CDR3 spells CASSTDSYNEQFF. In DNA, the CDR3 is TGTGCCAGTAGTACGGACAGTTACAATGAGCAGTTCTTC.

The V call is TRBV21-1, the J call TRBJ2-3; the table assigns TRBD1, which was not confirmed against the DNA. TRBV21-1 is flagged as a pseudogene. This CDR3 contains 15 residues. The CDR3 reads CASSRLLGTRGTQYF. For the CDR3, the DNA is TGTGCCAGCAGCAGGCTTTTGGGGACACGAGGTACGCAGTATTTT.

The CDR3 DNA follows: TGTGCCAGCAGTCTCCCGGGGGGCACTGAAGCTTTCTTT. Amino acid sequence: CASSLPGGTEAFF. The rearrangement uses TRBV27 and TRBJ1-1; D might be TRBD1 (5 bases). With 5 bases removed from V and 4 bases from J, the gap between germline ends came to 11 bases. Germline V gene data show CDR1 as MNHEY and CDR2 as SMNVEV (reference sequence). The CDR3 has 13 residues.

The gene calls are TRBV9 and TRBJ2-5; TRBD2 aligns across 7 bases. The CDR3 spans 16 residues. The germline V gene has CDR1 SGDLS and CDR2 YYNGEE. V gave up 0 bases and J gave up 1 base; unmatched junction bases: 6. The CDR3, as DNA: TGTGCCAGCAGCGTAGCTACTAGCGAGATCCAAGAGACCCAGTACTTC. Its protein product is CASSVATSEIQETQYF.

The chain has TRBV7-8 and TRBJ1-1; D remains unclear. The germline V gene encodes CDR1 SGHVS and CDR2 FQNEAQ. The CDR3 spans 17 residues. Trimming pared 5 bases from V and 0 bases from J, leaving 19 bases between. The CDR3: CASSERPAGILNTEAFF. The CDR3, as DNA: TGTGCCAGCAGCGAACGGCCGGCGGGGATATTGAACACTGAAGCTTTCTTT.

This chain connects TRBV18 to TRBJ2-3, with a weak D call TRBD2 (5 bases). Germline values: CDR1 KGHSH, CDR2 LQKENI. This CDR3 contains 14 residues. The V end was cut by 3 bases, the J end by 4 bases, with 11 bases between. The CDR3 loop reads CASSPRMEADTQYF. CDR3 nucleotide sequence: TGTGCCAGCTCACCCCGAATGGAGGCAGATACGCAGTATTTT.

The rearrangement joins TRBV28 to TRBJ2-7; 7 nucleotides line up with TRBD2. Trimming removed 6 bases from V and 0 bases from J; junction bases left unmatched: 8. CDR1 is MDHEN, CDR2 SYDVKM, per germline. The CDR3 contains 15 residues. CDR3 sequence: CASSLGGRSSYEQYF. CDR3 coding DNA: TGTGCCAGCAGCCTGGGGGGGAGGAGCTCCTACGAGCAGTACTTC.

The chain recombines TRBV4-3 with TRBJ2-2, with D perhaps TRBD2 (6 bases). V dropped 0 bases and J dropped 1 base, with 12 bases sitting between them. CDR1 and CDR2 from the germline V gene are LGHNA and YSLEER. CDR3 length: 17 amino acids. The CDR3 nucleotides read TGCGCCAGCAGCCAAGAGGCGCGCGGGAAGAACACCGGGGAGCTGTTTTTT. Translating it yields CASSQEARGKNTGELFF.

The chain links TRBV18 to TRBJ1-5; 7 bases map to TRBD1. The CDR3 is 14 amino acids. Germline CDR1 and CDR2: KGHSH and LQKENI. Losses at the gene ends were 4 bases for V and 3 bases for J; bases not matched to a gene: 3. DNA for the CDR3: TGTGCCAGCTCACTACAGGGGTACAATCAGCCCCAGCATTTT. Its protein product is CASSLQGYNQPQHF.

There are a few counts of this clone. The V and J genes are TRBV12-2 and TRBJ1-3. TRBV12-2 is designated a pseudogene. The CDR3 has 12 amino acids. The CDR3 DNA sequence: TGTGAGGGTGGACGGGAGGGAAACACCATATATTTT. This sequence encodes CEGGREGNTIYF.

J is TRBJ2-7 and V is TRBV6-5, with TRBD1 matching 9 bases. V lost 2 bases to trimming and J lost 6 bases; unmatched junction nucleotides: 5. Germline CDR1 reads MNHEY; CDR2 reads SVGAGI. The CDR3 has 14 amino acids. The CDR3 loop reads CASSYAGQGVEQYF. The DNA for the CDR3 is TGTGCCAGCAGTTACGCGGGACAGGGAGTCGAGCAGTACTTC.

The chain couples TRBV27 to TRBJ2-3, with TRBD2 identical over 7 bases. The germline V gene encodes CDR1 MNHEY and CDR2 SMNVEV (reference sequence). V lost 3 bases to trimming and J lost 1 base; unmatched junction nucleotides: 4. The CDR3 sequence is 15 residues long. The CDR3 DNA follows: TGTGCCAGCAGTTTGGGGGACTACGGCACAGATACGCAGTATTTT. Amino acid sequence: CASSLGDYGTDTQYF.

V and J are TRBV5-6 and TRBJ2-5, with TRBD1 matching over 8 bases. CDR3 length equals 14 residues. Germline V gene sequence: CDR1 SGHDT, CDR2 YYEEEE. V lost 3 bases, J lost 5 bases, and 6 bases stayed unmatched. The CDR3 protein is CASSSGQGGETQYF. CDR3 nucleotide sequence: TGTGCCAGCAGCTCCGGACAGGGAGGCGAGACCCAGTACTTC.

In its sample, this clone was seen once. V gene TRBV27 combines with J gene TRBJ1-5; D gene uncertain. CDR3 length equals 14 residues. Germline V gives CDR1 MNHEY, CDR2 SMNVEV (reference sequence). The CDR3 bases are TGTGCTGCTGGAGAAAGGTTCAGCAATCAGCCCCAGCATTTT. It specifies CAAGERFSNQPQHF.

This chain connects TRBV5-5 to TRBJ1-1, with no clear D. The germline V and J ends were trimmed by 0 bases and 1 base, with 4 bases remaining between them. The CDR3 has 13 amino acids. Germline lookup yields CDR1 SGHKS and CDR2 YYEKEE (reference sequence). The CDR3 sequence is CASSLAGNTEAFF. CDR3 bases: TGTGCCAGCAGCTTGGCCGGGAACACTGAAGCTTTCTTT.

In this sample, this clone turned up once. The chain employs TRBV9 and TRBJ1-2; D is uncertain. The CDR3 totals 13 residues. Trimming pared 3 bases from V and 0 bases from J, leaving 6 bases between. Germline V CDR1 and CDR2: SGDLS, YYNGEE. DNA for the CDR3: TGTGCCAGCAGCGAGACAACTAACTATGGCTACACCTTC. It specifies CASSETTNYGYTF.

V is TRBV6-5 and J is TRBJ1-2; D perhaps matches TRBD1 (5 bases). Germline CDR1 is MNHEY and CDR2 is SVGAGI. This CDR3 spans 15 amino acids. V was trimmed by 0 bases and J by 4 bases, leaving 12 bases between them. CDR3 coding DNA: TGTGCCAGCAGTTACTCGGGGGGTCCCGCCTATGGCTACACCTTC. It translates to CASSYSGGPAYGYTF.

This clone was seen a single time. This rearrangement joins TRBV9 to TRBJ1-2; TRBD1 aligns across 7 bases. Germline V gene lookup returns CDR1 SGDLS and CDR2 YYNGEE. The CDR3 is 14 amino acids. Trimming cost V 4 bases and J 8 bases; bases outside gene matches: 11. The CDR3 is CASSPRGQAEGYTF. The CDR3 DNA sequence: TGTGCCAGCAGCCCCCGCGGACAGGCTGAGGGCTACACCTTC. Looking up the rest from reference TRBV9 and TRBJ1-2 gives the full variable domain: DSGVTQTPKHLITATGQRVTLRCSPRSGDLSVYWYQQSLDQGLQFLIQYYNGEERAKGNILERFSAQQFPDLHSELNLSSLELGDSALYFCASSPRGQAEGYTFGSGTRLTVV.

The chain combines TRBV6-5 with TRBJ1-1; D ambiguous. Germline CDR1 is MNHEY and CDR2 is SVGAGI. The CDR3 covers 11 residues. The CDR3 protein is CASRRRTEAFF. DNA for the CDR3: TGTGCATCACGTAGGAGGACTGAAGCTTTCTTT.

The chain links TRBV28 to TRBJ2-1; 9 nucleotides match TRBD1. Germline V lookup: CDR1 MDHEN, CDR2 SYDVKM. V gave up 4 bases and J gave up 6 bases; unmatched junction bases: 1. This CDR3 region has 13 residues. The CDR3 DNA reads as TGTGCCAGCAGTTACAGGGGGCTCAATGAGCAGTTCTTC. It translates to CASSYRGLNEQFF.

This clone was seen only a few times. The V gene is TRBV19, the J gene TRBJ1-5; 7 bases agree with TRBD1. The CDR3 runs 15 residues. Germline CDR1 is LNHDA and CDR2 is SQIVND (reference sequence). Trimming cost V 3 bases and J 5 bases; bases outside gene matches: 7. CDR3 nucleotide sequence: TGTGCCAGTAGTATTGTCGACAGGGAGGATCAGCCCCAGCATTTT. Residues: CASSIVDREDQPQHF.